The present T cell receptor beta chain was sequenced within a study of T cells in Graves' hyperthyroidism and ophthalmopathy. Diagnostic assessment was based on clinical symptoms, serum thyroxine and TRAb, thyroid ultrasound and orbital computed tomography. What was amplified from RNA transcripts were TCR beta CDR3 regions. HTBI primers were employed in a first-round RT-PCR of the TCR CDR3. TCRdb reprocessed the multiplex PCR reads via MiXCR and lists one record per CDR3 protein. The table shows hundreds of thousands of distinct CDR3 sequences, with roughly 14% occurring only once. The CDR3 length is 14 residues. Per the germline V gene, CDR1 is MGHRA and CDR2 is YSYEKL. Trimming at V came to 8 bases and at J to 7 bases, leaving 8 bases not matched to a gene.

The chain recombines TRBV4-1 with TRBJ2-2, with 9 bases lining up with TRBD1. The clonotype comes from a man between 18 and 35 years old with Graves' ophthalmopathy. Sequenced: blood. CDR3 coding DNA: TGCGCCAGCCGCCCCGGGACAGGGAACGGGGAGCTGTTTTTT. As protein: CASRPGTGNGELFF.